The clone carrying this T cell receptor (beta chain) was counted a single time. The data are from a study of blood T cell repertoires in COVID-19. Study details: Samples of COVID-19 (acute and convalescent) were obtained from the United States, Italy and Spain. The cDNA or gDNA used as material had been derived from T cells, B-cell-depleted T cells, or PBMCs.

Methods used by the authors: How many nucleated cells were present was estimated from reference gene primer amplification. The protocol was immunoSEQ multiplex PCR, while the TCRdb copy is restricted to in-frame clones and leaves out a portion. V and J calls and clone size are as listed in that table; D and trimming were resolved from the DNA. The data contain 150,000 to 200,000 clones, roughly 80% of them singletons. Sequencing was carried out using peripheral blood. The origin of this receptor is a woman over 75 with acute or convalescent COVID-19.

The CDR3 spells CASSLGGGDEQFF. In nucleotides, the CDR3 is TGTGCCAGCAGTTTAGGAGGCGGAGATGAGCAGTTCTTC. The rearrangement links TRBV27 to TRBJ2-1; D may be TRBD2 (5 bases). V was shortened by 2 bases and J by 8 bases, with 10 bases between the two germline ends. The CDR3 totals 13 residues. The germline CDR1 and CDR2 sequences are MNHEY and SMNVEV (reference sequence).